This T cell receptor beta chain was profiled in a study of T cells in Graves' hyperthyroidism and ophthalmopathy (dated by TCRdb to about 2019). In the study overall: Peripheral blood was sampled at the time of initial diagnosis, prior to any treatment. The study also compared thyroid tissue and blood T-cell repertoires from 6 or 7 Graves' hyperthyroidism patients. The 85 to 100 discovery patients were randomly split 7:3 into training and test sets. According to the paper, TCR Vbeta CDR3 sequencing was carried out on roughly 130 peripheral blood samples, which came from fewer than 50 ophthalmopathy, 70 to 80 hyperthyroidism and 17 progressor patients. TCR V-J signatures able to tell the groups apart were searched for in a discovery cohort of around 95 patients, of whom about 40 had Graves' ophthalmopathy and roughly 57 had stable Graves' hyperthyroidism. Prospective prediction of ophthalmopathy was tested in an independent validation cohort consisting of some 18 hyperthyroidism patients and approximately 16 patients who later progressed to ophthalmopathy. Once sampling was done, hyperthyroidism patients were given methimazole at a starting dose of 30 mg daily, whereas ophthalmopathy patients were given high-dose intravenous methylprednisolone. Beyond this particular receptor, the publication reports: A 13 V-J signature model separated ophthalmopathy from stable hyperthyroidism, with roughly 88% sensitivity and 81.08% specificity in cross-validation and 80%/75% in testing. In validation, progression to ophthalmopathy was predicted by the model with nearly 71% sensitivity and 72% to 85% specificity, a median of roughly 6 months before onset. Sample size was not statistically predetermined, and investigators were not blinded to group allocation. Most expanded thyroid clonotypes (frequency above 0.001) were also detected in blood, a finding suggesting that blood repertoires may reflect thyroid immune responses.

Amplification of TCR beta CDR3 regions was carried out from RNA transcripts. A first-round RT-PCR of the TCR CDR3 used the HTBI primer set with the Qiagen OneStep RT-PCR kit. Libraries were constructed in a second round of multiplex PCR, after which size selection and purification were performed. Paired-end sequencing of the libraries was performed with 100 bp reads on an Illumina HiSeq2000. The source study handled its data this way. SOAPnuke was used to process the raw data, removing reads that contained adapters or uncalled bases, had a mean Phred below 15, or lacked an exact match to the constant primer or identifier. High-quality paired reads were merged using COPE v1.2.5, and each unique nucleotide sequence was defined as a clonotype. MiTCR v1.1 was used to align the clonotypes against IMGT TRBV, TRBD and TRBJ reference segments. Only V-J combinations with frequency above 0.0001, covering 99% to 99.2% of repertoires, were analysed. A TCS score was defined as the ratio between F50 (clonal expansion) and ExV (chaos), using BLOSUM62-based TCRdist between CDR3 peptides within each V-J. Welch's t-statistics and random forest reduced approximately 520 V-J features to about 13, which were used in a naive Bayes classifier (R e1071). The similarity between thyroid and blood repertoires was quantified using the Morisita-Horn index. TCRdb reworked the public reads: Q25 trimming with fastp, MiXCR clone assembly, productive beta chains retained. Records with the same CDR3 protein are collapsed into one entry carrying the most frequent genes and DNA. None of the V and J calls come from the authors' own analysis; TCRdb made them. The sample table records hundreds of thousands of distinct CDR3 sequences; 35% of these occur just once. Approximately 31% of the sample is held by the ten biggest clonotypes.

Its CDR3 holds 15 amino acids, cysteine through phenylalanine. Just CDR3 DNA is preserved here, 45 bases in frame from base 1. CDR1 and CDR2 are read off the germline V gene as SNHLY and FYNNEI. Graves' hyperthyroidism was defined as stable when no progression to ophthalmopathy occurred over 18 months of follow-up. Hyperthyroidism patients were newly diagnosed, with disease duration under 2 months, and aged 18 to 65 years. Any patient with an uncontrolled infection, another autoimmune disease, pregnancy or lactation was excluded. Diagnoses relied on clinical symptoms, serum thyroxine and TRAb, thyroid ultrasound and orbital computed tomography. PBMCs were separated from roughly 10 ml of fresh peripheral blood using Ficoll-Paque density gradient centrifugation. Total RNA was extracted with Trizol reagent, and quality was checked on an Agilent 2100 Bioanalyzer. As regards this clonotype: Its antigen target is currently unknown. The junction departs from the called germline gene at one end, perhaps through a read error.

Sample: blood. Here the chain combines TRBV2 and TRBJ1-4, with the D gene call left open. This receptor was obtained from a woman between 35 and 50 years old with Graves' hyperthyroidism. The base sequence is TGTGCCCGCAGTGAAGCGTTAGCGGGTAATGAAAAACTGTTTTTT. This gives the protein CARSEALAGNEKLFF.